The 8 T cell receptor beta chains reported below all come from one sample, sequenced in a study of shared clonotypes between healthy human individuals (dated by TCRdb to about 2020). The method behind the library was the immunoSEQ multiplex PCR assay. As stored in TCRdb, this immuneACCESS dataset retains in-frame rearrangements with V and J assigned. A fraction of the clones does not appear; measured against another copy, unresolved V genes explain less than half of the discrepancy, and the remainder lacks a known reason. The sample contains approximately 1.9 million clones, 93% of them found a single time. The ten largest account for approximately 1.6% of the sample. For the CD8 naive samples, CD45RO-negative cells were positively selected for CCR7, yielding a CD45RA+CCR7+ population from which TemRA cells were excluded. The material sequenced was naive CD8+ T cells from PBMCs. This specimen's cell subset or site label, per the study, means: CD45RA+CCR7+. Receptors originate from a man aged 18 to 29 in good health. Some clones in this sample may be carry-over from other donors' samples.

The rearrangement uses TRBV28 and TRBJ2-5; D is uncertain. Germline CDR1 MDHEN, CDR2 SYDVKM. V gave up 3 bases and J gave up 0 bases, with 8 bases separating them. The CDR3 extends over 14 amino acids. The CDR3: CASSLATNQETQYF. CDR3 DNA sequence: TGTGCCAGCAGTTTGGCAACCAACCAAGAGACCCAGTACTTC.

CDR3 bases: TGTGCCAGCAGTATACTAATAGCGGGAGCGGGAGATGAGCAGTTCTTC. This encodes CASSILIAGAGDEQFF. V usage is TRBV28 and J usage is TRBJ2-1; 9 bases are a match to TRBD2. V was clipped by 5 bases and J by 8 bases; unmatched bases: 13. Germline CDR1 and CDR2: MDHEN and SYDVKM. The CDR3 is made up of 16 amino acids.

As for this clone: The identical CDR3 is also encoded by other nucleotide sequences in the sample. J is TRBJ2-7 and V is TRBV19; the D gene is possibly TRBD1 (5 bases). CDR1 and CDR2 (germline): LNHDA, SQIVND (reference sequence). The ends were cut back, 3 bases at V and 2 bases at J, with 11 bases in the middle. The CDR3 runs to 14 residues. The CDR3 is CASSIQGFPYEQYF. The CDR3 DNA sequence: TGTGCCAGTAGTATCCAGGGTTTCCCCTACGAGCAGTACTTC.

Concerning this clone: Different DNA sequences within this sample yield the same CDR3. This chain uses TRBV27 with TRBJ2-7; 8 bases agree with TRBD2. Germline V lookup: CDR1 MNHEY, CDR2 SMNVEV (reference sequence). The CDR3 sequence is 12 residues long. Trimming at V came to 3 bases and at J to 6 bases, leaving 1 base not matched to a gene. Here the CDR3 DNA reads TGTGCCAGCAGTTTGGCGGGAGGCGAGCAGTACTTC. It encodes CASSLAGGEQYF.

The chain is built from TRBV11-2 and TRBJ2-1; 8 nucleotides align to TRBD2. Germline CDR1 and CDR2: SGHAT and FQNNGV. Germline trimming cut 2 bases from V and 7 bases from J; bases unmatched to any gene: 7. This CDR3 is 15 amino acids long. This chain's CDR3 is CASSLLAGGLNEQFF. The CDR3 DNA is TGTGCCAGCAGCTTATTGGCGGGGGGTCTGAATGAGCAGTTCTTC.

The chain couples TRBV27 to TRBJ1-2, with D possibly being TRBD1 (6 bases). Deletions cut 6 bases from V and 7 bases from J, with 15 bases between. Looked up from germline, CDR1 is MNHEY and CDR2 is SMNVEV (reference sequence). The CDR3 length is 13 residues. The CDR3 spells CASRTRGPGGYTF. DNA for the CDR3: TGTGCCAGCAGAACCAGGGGTCCTGGTGGCTACACCTTC.

J is TRBJ2-6 and V is TRBV29-1, with D possibly TRBD2 on 6 matching bases. V was pared by 6 bases and J by 2 bases, with 20 bases between. CDR1 and CDR2 from the germline V gene are SQVTM and ANQGSEA. CDR3 length: 17 residues. The CDR3 region has the DNA TGCAGCGTCCTGGAGGGGCGACTTTTGGCTGGGGCCAACGTCCTGACTTTC. It specifies CSVLEGRLLAGANVLTF.

In DNA, the CDR3 is TGCGCCAGCAGCTTTTACGAACGAATCCATAATTCACCCCTCCACTTT. It translates to CASSFYERIHNSPLHF. V usage is TRBV5-1 and J usage is TRBJ1-6; no clear D gene. The CDR3 has 16 residues. V was shortened by 2 bases and J by 5 bases, with 14 bases between the two germline ends. Germline V gives CDR1 SGHRS, CDR2 YFSETQ.